The entry that follows covers one T cell receptor (beta chain) sequence. The antigen is undetermined. The study ran its PCR with 60 Vbeta and 13 Jbeta primers. This table comes from immunoSEQ multiplex PCR, and its TCRdb copy is limited to in-frame clones, with some not included. This table holds over 95,000 clones, roughly 72% found once. Looked up from germline, CDR1 is MNHNS and CDR2 is SASEGT. The CDR3 spans 13 residues. Trimming pared 1 base from V and 4 bases from J, leaving 7 bases between. The source of the sample is a study of cytomegalovirus exposure and HLA in healthy donors. Broader study findings: Immune exposure information available was restricted to CMV serostatus.

The specimen sequenced was PBMCs. The origin of this receptor is a woman aged 40 to 55 in good health and CMV-seropositive. The rearrangement links TRBV6-1 to TRBJ1-1; D gene unclear. CDR3 nucleotides: TGTGCCAGCAGTGAAGACCCGAGCACTGAAGCTTTCTTT. Translation gives CASSEDPSTEAFF.